This T cell receptor (beta chain) comes out of a study of Graves' ophthalmopathy and Graves' hyperthyroidism. Study-wide results and limits: Clonotypes were expanded in thyroid at above 0.001 frequency, and most also appeared in blood. A 13-signature model separated ophthalmopathy from stable hyperthyroidism, reaching 85% to 90% sensitivity and less than 83% specificity cross-validated.

As the template, RNA transcripts were used to amplify TCR beta CDR3 regions. An initial RT-PCR round employing HTBI primers preceded a second-round multiplex PCR. TCRdb redid the calling of the multiplex PCR reads with MiXCR, one entry per CDR3 protein. Of about 400,000 distinct CDR3 sequences in the sample, 21% were seen once. In this cohort's terms, stable hyperthyroidism meant no ophthalmopathy by 18 months of follow-up. Exclusion applied to patients with other autoimmune diseases, uncontrolled infections, pregnancy or lactation. This clonotype was detected ten times or more. No antigen is known for it. The material sequenced was peripheral blood. This TCR derives from a woman aged 18-30 years with stable Graves' hyperthyroidism.

The CDR3 region has the DNA TGTGCCAGCAGTTTAAGGGTTGGGACGAACACTGAAGCTTTCTTT. Translated: CASSLRVGTNTEAFF. The gene calls are TRBV12-3 or TRBV12-4 and TRBJ1-1; maybe TRBD1 (5 bases). CDR3 length: 15 residues. Between the trimmed V and J ends, which lost 2 bases and 1 base, there was a span of 11 bases.